A selection of T cell receptor beta chains follows, all from one sample in a study of early T cells in non-severe SARS-CoV-2 infection. TCRdb recomputed calls from the 5' RACE reads with MiXCR, one row per CDR3 protein. This sample has 85,000 to 100,000 distinct CDR3 sequences, with approximately 9.9% found just once. The sequenced sample consisted of whole blood. These receptors were collected from an adult who was a healthcare worker with PCR-confirmed SARS-CoV-2 infection or an uninfected control (not recorded which). Each CDR3 is given with its conserved first and last residue. Fields, in order: D gene, clone size, J gene, V gene, CDR3 DNA, CDR3 protein. The D gene is left open where the match is weak. Expanded clones get a size class; other rows say once, few or many, or leave the size out.

.,many,TRBJ2-3,TRBV7-2,TGTGCCAGCAGGGGGGGCACAGATACGCAGTATTTT,CASRGGTDTQYF
.,.,TRBJ1-1,TRBV5-1,TGCGCCAGCAGCCCCCAGGGCAGGGCCACTGAAGCTTTCTTT,CASSPQGRATEAFF
.,few,TRBJ2-4,TRBV29-1,TGCAGCGTTGGGGGACTAGCCAAAAACATTCAGTACTTC,CSVGGLAKNIQYF
TRBD1,many,TRBJ1-1,TRBV5-1,TGCGCCAGCAGCCGAGGACAGGGGGGTGACACTGAAGCTTTCTTT,CASSRGQGGDTEAFF
.,.,TRBJ2-7,TRBV4-1,TGCGCCAGCAGCCTCCGGGACACCAACTACGAGCAGTACTTC,CASSLRDTNYEQYF
.,.,TRBJ1-2,TRBV14,TGTGCCAGCAGCTTATCTTGGACAAACGGCTATGGCTACACCTTC,CASSLSWTNGYGYTF
TRBD1,.,TRBJ1-1,TRBV12-3/TRBV12-4,TGTGCCAGCAGCCGTCGACTGGGGACAGGGTCGAGCACTGAAGCTTTCTTT,CASSRRLGTGSSTEAFF
.,.,TRBJ2-7,TRBV20-1,TGCAGTGCCGAGGGACGGACGGCGCCCTACGAGCAGTACTTC,CSAEGRTAPYEQYF
.,many,TRBJ1-1,TRBV18,TGTGCCAGCTCACCACCACAGGGTGAAGCTTTCTTT,CASSPPQGEAFF
TRBD1,many,TRBJ2-2,TRBV5-1,TGCGCCAGCAGCTTCCAGGGGGCGGACCGCAACACCGGGGAGCTGTTTTTT,CASSFQGADRNTGELFF
.,many,TRBJ1-6,TRBV6-1,TGTGCCAGCAGTGTCTCCTGGGAGAATGCTTCACCCCTCCACTTT,CASSVSWENASPLHF
.,.,TRBJ1-1,TRBV12-3/TRBV12-4,TGTGCCAGCAGTTTATTGATGGGCACTGAAGCTTTCTTT,CASSLLMGTEAFF
.,few,TRBJ2-3,TRBV11-2,TGTGCCAGCAGCTTATTGCTGACAGATACGCAGTATTTT,CASSLLLTDTQYF
TRBD2,.,TRBJ2-1,TRBV5-1,TGCGCCAGCAGCTTGGCCGAGCGGGGGGCACTCTCCTACAATGAGCAGTTCTTC,CASSLAERGALSYNEQFF
.,.,TRBJ2-1,TRBV29-1,TGCAGCGTTGCCGGCAATGAGCAGTTCTTC,CSVAGNEQFF
TRBD2,many,TRBJ2-7,TRBV5-1,TGCGCCAGCAGCTTGAACGCAGCGGGGGTGGTGTACGAGCAGTACTTC,CASSLNAAGVVYEQYF
.,many,TRBJ2-3,TRBV6-5,TGTGCCAGCAGTTACCAGGTTACATCCGCGGAGAGGCAGTATTTT,CASSYQVTSAERQYF
.,few,TRBJ2-3,TRBV11-2,TGTGCCAGCAGCCAAGGGCTTACAGATACGCAGTATTTT,CASSQGLTDTQYF
TRBD2,few,TRBJ2-3,TRBV30,TGTGCCTGCGGTTTAACTAGCGGGTATAGCACAGATACGCAGTATTTT,CACGLTSGYSTDTQYF
.,.,TRBJ2-6,TRBV15,TGTGCCACCAGCACCACCGCTGGGGCCAACGTCCTGACTTTC,CATSTTAGANVLTF
.,few,TRBJ2-6,TRBV28,TGTGCCAGCACCCTACCTGGGGCCAACGTCCTGACTTTC,CASTLPGANVLTF
TRBD2,many,TRBJ2-7,TRBV4-1,TGCGCCAGCAGCCTCCGACTAGCGGGGTTTGCCTACGAGCAGTACTTC,CASSLRLAGFAYEQYF
.,.,TRBJ2-7,TRBV12-3/TRBV12-4,TGTGCCAGCAGTTTGGGGATATCCTCCTACGAGCAGTACTTC,CASSLGISSYEQYF
.,few,TRBJ1-1,TRBV20-1,TGCAGTGCTATATCTCAAGGGACATCAGCTGAAGCTTTCTTT,CSAISQGTSAEAFF
TRBD1,many,TRBJ2-5,TRBV4-2,TGTGCCAGCAGCCACAATGGACAGGCGTCGGAGACCCAGTACTTC,CASSHNGQASETQYF
.,.,TRBJ1-1,TRBV7-8,TGTGCCAGCAGGGCGGCGAAGATGAACACTGAAGCTTTCTTT,CASRAAKMNTEAFF
.,.,TRBJ1-1,TRBV27,TGTGCCAGCAGGTCGACAGGATTGAACACTGAAGCTTTCTTT,CASRSTGLNTEAFF
TRBD1,.,TRBJ1-2,TRBV5-6,TGTGCCAGCAGCCCCAGGGGGAACTATGGCTACACCTTC,CASSPRGNYGYTF
TRBD2,.,TRBJ2-1,TRBV10-2,TGCGCCAGCAGTGGTAGCGGGCCCTCCGAGCAGTTCTTC,CASSGSGPSEQFF
.,few,TRBJ1-1,TRBV29-1,TGCAGCGTCGGGGAGGGGTCTGGGACTGAAGCTTTCTTT,CSVGEGSGTEAFF